The entry that follows covers one TCR beta chain sequence. Its antigen remains unknown. The sample originates from a study of shared clonotypes between healthy human individuals. Study-wide results and caveats: Donor scarcity curtailed the genetic and exposure-history diversity represented herein.

CDR1 is SGHRS and CDR2 is YFSETQ in the germline V gene. This CDR3 region has 18 residues. Trimming cost V 5 bases and J 0 bases; bases outside gene matches: 12. Using immunoSEQ multiplex PCR, the repertoire was profiled, and TCRdb retains in-frame clones only, with some absent. The sample records approximately 2.3 million clones, approximately 93% being singletons. This TCR derives from a man aged 18 to 30 in good health. Some clones in this sample may be carry-over from other donors' samples. Material for sequencing was naive CD4+ T cells from PBMCs. As for subset: CD45RA+ positively selected. The chain combines TRBV5-1 with TRBJ2-3, with TRBD2 matching over 10 bases. CDR3 in amino acids: CASRQWTSGSSSTDTQYF. The DNA of the CDR3 is TGCGCCAGCAGACAATGGACTAGCGGCTCCTCTAGCACAGATACGCAGTATTTT. The full variable domain, in which reference TRBV5-1 and TRBJ2-3 provide the parts outside the CDR3, is KAGVTQTPRYLIKTRGQQVTLSCSPISGHRSVSWYQQTPGQGLQFLFEYFSETQRNKGNFPGRFSGRQFSNSRSEMNVSTLELGDSALYLCASRQWTSGSSSTDTQYFGPGTRLTVL.